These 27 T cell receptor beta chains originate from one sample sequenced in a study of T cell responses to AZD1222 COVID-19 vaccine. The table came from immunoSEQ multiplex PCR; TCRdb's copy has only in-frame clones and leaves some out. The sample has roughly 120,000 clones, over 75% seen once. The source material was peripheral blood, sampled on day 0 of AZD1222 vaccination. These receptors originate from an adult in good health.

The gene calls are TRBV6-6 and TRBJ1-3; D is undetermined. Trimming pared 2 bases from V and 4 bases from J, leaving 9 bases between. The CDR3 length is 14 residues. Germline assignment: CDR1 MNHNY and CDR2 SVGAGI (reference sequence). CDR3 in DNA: TGTGCCAGCAGTTACCCCGGGGAAGGAAACACCATATATTTT. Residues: CASSYPGEGNTIYF.

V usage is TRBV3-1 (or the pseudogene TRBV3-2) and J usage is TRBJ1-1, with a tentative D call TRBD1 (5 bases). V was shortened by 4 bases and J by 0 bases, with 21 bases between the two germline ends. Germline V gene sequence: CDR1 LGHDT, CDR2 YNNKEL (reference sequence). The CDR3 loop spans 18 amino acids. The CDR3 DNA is TGTGCCAGCAGCCCTCAGGGTCCCAGGGAGGGCCTGAACACTGAAGCTTTCTTT. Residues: CASSPQGPREGLNTEAFF.

CDR3: CASRPGLAGNTIYF. CDR3 nucleotide sequence: TGTGCCAGTAGGCCGGGACTGGCTGGAAACACCATATATTTT. This chain uses TRBV19 with TRBJ1-3; possible D gene TRBD1, 5 bases. Germline CDR1 and CDR2: LNHDA and SQIVND (reference sequence). The CDR3 is made up of 14 amino acids. Trimming cost V 6 bases and J 2 bases, with 11 bases left between them.

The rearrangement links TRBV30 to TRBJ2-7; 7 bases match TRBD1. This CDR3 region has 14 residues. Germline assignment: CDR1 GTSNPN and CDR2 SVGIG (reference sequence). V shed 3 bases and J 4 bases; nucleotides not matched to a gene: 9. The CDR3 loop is CAWSQTGWGYEQYF. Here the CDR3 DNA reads TGTGCCTGGAGCCAGACAGGGTGGGGGTACGAGCAGTACTTC.

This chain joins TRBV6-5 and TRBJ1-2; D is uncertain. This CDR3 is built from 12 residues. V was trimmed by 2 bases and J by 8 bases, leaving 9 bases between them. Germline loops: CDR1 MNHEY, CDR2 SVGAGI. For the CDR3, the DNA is TGTGCCAGCAGTTACCAAGGTGACGGCTACACCTTC. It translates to CASSYQGDGYTF.

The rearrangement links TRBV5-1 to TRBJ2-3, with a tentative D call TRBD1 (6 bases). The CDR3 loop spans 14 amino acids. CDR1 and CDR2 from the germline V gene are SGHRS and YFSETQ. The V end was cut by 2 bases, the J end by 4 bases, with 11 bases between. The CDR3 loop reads CASSLQGSADTQYF. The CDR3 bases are TGCGCCAGCAGCTTACAGGGAAGCGCAGATACGCAGTATTTT.

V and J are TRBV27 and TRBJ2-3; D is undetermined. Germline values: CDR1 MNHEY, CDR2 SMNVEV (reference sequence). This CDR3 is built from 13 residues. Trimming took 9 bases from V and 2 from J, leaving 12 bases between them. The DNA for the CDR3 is TGTGCCAGTTGCGCCGGAAACACAGATACGCAGTATTTT. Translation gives CASCAGNTDTQYF.

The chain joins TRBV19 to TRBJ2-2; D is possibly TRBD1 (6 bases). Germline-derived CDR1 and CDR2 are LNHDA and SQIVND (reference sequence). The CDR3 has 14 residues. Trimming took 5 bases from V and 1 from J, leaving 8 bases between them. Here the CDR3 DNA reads TGTGCCAGTAGTCAGGGGAGGAACACCGGGGAGCTGTTTTTT. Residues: CASSQGRNTGELFF.

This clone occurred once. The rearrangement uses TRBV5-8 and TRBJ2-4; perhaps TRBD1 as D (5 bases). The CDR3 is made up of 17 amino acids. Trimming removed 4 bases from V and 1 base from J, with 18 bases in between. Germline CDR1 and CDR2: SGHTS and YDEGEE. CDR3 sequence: CASSGGKGSRAKNIQYF. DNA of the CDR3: TGTGCCAGCAGCGGCGGTAAGGGGTCCCGGGCCAAAAACATTCAGTACTTC.

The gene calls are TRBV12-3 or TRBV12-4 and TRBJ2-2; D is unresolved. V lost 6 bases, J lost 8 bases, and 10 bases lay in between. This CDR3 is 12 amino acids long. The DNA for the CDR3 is TGTGCCAGCAGCCACCTCTTGGGGGAGCTGTTTTTT. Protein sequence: CASSHLLGELFF.

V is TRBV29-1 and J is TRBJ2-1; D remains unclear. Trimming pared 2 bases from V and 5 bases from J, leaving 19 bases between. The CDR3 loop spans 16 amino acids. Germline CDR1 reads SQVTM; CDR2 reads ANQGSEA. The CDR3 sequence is CSVEYPPQQANNEQFF. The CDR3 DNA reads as TGCAGCGTTGAATATCCCCCCCAACAAGCAAACAATGAGCAGTTCTTC.

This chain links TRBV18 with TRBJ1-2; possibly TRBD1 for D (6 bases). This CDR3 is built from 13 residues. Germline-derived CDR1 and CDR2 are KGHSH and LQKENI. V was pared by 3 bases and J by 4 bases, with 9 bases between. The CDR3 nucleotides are TGTGCCAGCTCACCGACGACAGGCTATGGCTACACCTTC. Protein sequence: CASSPTTGYGYTF.

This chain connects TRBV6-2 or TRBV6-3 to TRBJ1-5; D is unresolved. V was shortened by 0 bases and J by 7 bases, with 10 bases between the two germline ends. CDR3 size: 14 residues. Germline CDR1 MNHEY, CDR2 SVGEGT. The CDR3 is CASSYSLLGQPQHF. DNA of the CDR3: TGTGCCAGCAGTTACTCTCTCCTTGGGCAGCCCCAGCATTTT.

CDR3 amino acids: CASNGQGTYEQYF. As DNA, the CDR3 is TGTGCCAGCAACGGACAGGGGACGTACGAGCAGTACTTC. J is TRBJ2-7 and V is TRBV7-9, with TRBD1 matching over 9 bases. The germline gives CDR1 SEHNR, CDR2 FQNEAQ (reference sequence). CDR3 length: 13 amino acids. The junction had 5 bases not matched to a gene; V was cut back by 7 bases and J by 4 bases.

As DNA, the CDR3 is TGTGCCAGCAGCTCAATGGCCCGGGAGGGGGGCTACACCTTC. This sequence encodes CASSSMAREGGYTF. V gene TRBV5-6 combines with J gene TRBJ1-2; D might be TRBD1 (5 bases). V lost 3 bases, J lost 8 bases, and 17 bases lay in between. Germline V gene data show CDR1 as SGHDT and CDR2 as YYEEEE. The CDR3 totals 14 residues.

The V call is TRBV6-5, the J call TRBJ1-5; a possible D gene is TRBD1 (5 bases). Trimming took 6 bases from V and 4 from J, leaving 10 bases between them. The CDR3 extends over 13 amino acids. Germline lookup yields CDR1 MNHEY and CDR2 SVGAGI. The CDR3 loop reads CASSNRLNQPQHF. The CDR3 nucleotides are TGTGCCAGCAGCAACAGGCTTAATCAGCCCCAGCATTTT.

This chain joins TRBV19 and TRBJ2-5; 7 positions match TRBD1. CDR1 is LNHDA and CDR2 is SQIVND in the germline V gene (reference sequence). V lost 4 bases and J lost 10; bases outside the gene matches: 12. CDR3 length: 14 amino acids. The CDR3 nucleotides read TGTGCCAGTAGTACCCATCGACAGGGAACGGACCAGTACTTC. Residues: CASSTHRQGTDQYF.

The CDR3 protein is CASSLGTETLEQYF. CDR3 DNA: TGCGCCAGCAGCTTGGGGACGGAAACCCTAGAGCAGTACTTC. The chain employs TRBV5-1 and TRBJ2-7; D unclear. The CDR3 runs to 14 residues. Germline assignment: CDR1 SGHRS and CDR2 YFSETQ. Trimming took off 0 bases at V and 7 bases at J, with 14 bases between the two ends.

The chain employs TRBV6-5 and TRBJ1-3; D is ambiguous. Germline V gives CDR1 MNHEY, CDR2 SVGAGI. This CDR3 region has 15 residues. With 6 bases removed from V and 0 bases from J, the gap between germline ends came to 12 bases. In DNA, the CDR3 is TGTGCCAGCAGAGACCCACCAAGCTCTGGAAACACCATATATTTT. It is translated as CASRDPPSSGNTIYF.

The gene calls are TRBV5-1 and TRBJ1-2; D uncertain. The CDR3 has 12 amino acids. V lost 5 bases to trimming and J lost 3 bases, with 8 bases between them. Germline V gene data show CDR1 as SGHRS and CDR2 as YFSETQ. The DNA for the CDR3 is TGCGCCAGCAGGGACGAAGACTATGGCTACACCTTC. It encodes CASRDEDYGYTF. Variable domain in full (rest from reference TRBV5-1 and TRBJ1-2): KAGVTQTPRYLIKTRGQQVTLSCSPISGHRSVSWYQQTPGQGLQFLFEYFSETQRNKGNFPGRFSGRQFSNSRSEMNVSTLELGDSALYLCASRDEDYGYTFGSGTRLTVV.

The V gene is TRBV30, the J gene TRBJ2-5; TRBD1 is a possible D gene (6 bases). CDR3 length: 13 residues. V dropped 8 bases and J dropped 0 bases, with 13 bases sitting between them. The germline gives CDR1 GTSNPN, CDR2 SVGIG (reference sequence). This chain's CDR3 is CARIRDNQETQYF. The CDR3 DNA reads TGTGCCAGGATACGGGACAACCAAGAGACCCAGTACTTC.

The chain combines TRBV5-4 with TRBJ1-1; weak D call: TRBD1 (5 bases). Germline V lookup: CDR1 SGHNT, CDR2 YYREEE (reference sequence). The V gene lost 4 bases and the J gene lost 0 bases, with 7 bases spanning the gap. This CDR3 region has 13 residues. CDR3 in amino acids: CASSAGLNTEAFF. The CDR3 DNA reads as TGTGCCAGCAGCGCAGGGTTGAACACTGAAGCTTTCTTT.

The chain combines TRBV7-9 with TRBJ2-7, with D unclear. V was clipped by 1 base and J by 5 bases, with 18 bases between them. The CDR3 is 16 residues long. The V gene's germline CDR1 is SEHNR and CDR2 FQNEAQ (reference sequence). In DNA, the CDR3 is TGTGCCAGCAGCTTAGGGACCCCCATCTTTTTCGACGAGCAGTACTTC. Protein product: CASSLGTPIFFDEQYF.

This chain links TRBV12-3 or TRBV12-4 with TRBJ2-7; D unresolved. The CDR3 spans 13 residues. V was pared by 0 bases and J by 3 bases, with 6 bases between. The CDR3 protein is CASSLAQVYEQYF. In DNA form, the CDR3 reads TGTGCCAGCAGTTTAGCCCAAGTCTACGAGCAGTACTTC.

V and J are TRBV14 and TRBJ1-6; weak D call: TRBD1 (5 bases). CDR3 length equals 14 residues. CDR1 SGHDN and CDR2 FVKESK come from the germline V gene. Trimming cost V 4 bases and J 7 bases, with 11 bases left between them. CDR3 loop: CASSRPGLNSPLHF. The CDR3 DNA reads TGTGCCAGCAGCCGACCGGGACTAAATTCACCCCTCCACTTT.

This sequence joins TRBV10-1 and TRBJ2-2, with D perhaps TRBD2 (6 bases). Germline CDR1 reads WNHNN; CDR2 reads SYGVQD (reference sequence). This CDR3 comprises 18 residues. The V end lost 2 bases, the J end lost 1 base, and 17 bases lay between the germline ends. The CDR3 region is CASSERSRGLLNTGELFF. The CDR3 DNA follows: TGCGCCAGCAGTGAGAGATCGCGGGGCCTACTGAACACCGGGGAGCTGTTTTTT.

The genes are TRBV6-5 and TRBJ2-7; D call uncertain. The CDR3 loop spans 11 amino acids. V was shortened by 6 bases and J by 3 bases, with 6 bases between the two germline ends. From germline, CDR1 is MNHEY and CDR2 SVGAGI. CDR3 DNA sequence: TGTGCCAGCAGCGACAACTACGAGCAGTACTTC. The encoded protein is CASSDNYEQYF.